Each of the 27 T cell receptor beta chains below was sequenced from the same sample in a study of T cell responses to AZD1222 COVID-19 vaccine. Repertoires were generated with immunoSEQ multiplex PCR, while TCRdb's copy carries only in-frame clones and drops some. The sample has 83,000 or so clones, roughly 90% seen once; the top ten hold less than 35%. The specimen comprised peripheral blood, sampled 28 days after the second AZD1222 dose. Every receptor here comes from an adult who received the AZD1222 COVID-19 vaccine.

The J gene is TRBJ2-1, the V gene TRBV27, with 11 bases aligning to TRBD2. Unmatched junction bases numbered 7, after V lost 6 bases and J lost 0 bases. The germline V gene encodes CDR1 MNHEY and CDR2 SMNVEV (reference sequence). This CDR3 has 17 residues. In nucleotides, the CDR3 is TGTGCCAGCAGCTTGACTAGCGGGGTTAGCTCCTACAATGAGCAGTTCTTC. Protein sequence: CASSLTSGVSSYNEQFF.

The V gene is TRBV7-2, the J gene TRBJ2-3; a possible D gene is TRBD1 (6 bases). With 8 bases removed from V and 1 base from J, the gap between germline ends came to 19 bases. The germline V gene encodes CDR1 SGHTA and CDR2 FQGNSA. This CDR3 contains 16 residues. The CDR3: CASGAQGLARTDTQYF. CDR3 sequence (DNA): TGTGCCAGCGGGGCTCAGGGGCTAGCACGCACAGATACGCAGTATTTT. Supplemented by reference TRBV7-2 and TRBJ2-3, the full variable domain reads GAGVSQSPSNKVTEKGKDVELRCDPISGHTALYWYRQSLGQGLEFLIYFQGNSAPDKSGLPSDRFSAERTGGSVSTLTIQRTQQEDSAVYLCASGAQGLARTDTQYFGPGTRLTVL.

The DNA for the CDR3 is TGCGCCAGGCCGGACAGGGTCAGTCAGCCCCAGCATTTT. This gives the protein CARPDRVSQPQHF. The rearrangement joins TRBV5-1 to TRBJ1-5; 8 bases are shared with TRBD1. The CDR3 totals 13 residues. In germline, CDR1 is SGHRS, CDR2 YFSETQ. V was pared by 8 bases and J by 6 bases, with 7 bases of the junction left unmatched. Variable domain in full (rest from reference TRBV5-1 and TRBJ1-5): KAGVTQTPRYLIKTRGQQVTLSCSPISGHRSVSWYQQTPGQGLQFLFEYFSETQRNKGNFPGRFSGRQFSNSRSEMNVSTLELGDSALYLCARPDRVSQPQHFGDGTRLSIL.

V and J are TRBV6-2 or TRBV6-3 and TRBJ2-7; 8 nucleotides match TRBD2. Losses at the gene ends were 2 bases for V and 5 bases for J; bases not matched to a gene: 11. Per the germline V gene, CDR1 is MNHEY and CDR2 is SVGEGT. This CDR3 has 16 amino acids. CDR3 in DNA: TGTGCCAGCAGTTACGAGCTGGGAATCGGGGGGGACGAGCAGTACTTC. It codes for CASSYELGIGGDEQYF.

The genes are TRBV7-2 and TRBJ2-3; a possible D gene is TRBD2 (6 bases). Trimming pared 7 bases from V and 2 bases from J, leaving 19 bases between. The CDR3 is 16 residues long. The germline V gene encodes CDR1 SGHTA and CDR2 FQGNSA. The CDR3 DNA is TGTGCCAGCACCCCACCCCTAGCGTCCGCCACAGATACGCAGTATTTT. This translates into CASTPPLASATDTQYF.

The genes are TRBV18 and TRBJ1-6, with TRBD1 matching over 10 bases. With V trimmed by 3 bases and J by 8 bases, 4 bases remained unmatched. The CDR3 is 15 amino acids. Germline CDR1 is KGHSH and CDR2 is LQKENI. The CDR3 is CASSPRQGADSPLHF. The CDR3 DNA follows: TGTGCCAGCTCACCTAGACAGGGGGCTGATTCACCCCTCCACTTT.

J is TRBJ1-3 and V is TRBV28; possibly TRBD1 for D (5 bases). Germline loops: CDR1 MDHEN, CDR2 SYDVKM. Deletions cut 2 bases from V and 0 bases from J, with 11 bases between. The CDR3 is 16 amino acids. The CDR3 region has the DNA TGTGCCAGCAGTTTAGACAGACCAAGCTCTGGAAACACCATATATTTT. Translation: CASSLDRPSSGNTIYF.

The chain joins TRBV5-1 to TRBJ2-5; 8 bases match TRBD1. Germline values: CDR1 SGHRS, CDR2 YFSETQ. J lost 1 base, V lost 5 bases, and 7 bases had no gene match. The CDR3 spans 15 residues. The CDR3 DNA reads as TGCGCCAGCAGGCCTCCGGGACAGGCCCAAGAGACCCAGTACTTC. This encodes CASRPPGQAQETQYF.

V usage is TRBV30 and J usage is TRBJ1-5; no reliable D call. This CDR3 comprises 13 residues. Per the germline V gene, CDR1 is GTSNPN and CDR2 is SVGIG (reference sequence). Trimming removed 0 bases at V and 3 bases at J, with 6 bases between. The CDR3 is CAWSVQNNQPQHF. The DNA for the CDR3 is TGTGCCTGGAGTGTACAGAACAATCAGCCCCAGCATTTT.

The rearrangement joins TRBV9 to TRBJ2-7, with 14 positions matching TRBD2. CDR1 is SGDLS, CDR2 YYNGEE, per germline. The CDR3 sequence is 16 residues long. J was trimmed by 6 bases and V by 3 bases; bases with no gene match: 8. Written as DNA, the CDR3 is TGTGCCAGCAGCGGCTCGGGACTAGCGGGAGTGGGCGAGCAGTACTTC. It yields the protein CASSGSGLAGVGEQYF. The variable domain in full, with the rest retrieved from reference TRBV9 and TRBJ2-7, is DSGVTQTPKHLITATGQRVTLRCSPRSGDLSVYWYQQSLDQGLQFLIQYYNGEERAKGNILERFSAQQFPDLHSELNLSSLELGDSALYFCASSGSGLAGVGEQYFGPGTRLTVT.

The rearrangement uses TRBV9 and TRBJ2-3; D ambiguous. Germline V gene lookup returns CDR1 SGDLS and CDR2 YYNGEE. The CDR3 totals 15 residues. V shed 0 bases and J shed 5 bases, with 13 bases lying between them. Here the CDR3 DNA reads TGTGCCAGCAGCGTAGAAAGCCTGAACAGAGATACGCAGTATTTT. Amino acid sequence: CASSVESLNRDTQYF.

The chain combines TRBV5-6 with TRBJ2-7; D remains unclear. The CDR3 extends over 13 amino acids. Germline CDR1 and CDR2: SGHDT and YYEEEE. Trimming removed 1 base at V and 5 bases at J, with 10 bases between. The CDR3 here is CASSLSELNEQYF. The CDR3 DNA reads TGTGCCAGCAGCTTGTCCGAGTTAAACGAGCAGTACTTC.

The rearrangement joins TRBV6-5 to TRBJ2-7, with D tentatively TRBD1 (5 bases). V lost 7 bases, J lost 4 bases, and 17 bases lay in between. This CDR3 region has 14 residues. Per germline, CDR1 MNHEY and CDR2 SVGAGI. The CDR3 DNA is TGTGCCAGCATGGGGCCCTACCCCCCTTACGAGCAGTACTTC. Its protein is CASMGPYPPYEQYF.

The CDR3 reads CASSYAFTHEQYF. The CDR3 region has the DNA TGTGCCAGCAGTTACGCTTTCACCCACGAGCAGTACTTC. This chain connects TRBV11-2 to TRBJ2-7, with D unresolved. Per the germline V gene, CDR1 is SGHAT and CDR2 is FQNNGV. This CDR3 contains 13 residues. The V gene lost 6 bases and the J gene lost 5 bases, with 14 bases spanning the gap.

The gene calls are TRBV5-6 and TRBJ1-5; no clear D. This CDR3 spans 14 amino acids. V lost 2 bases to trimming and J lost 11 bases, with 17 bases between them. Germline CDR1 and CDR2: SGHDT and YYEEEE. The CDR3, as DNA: TGTGCCAGCAGCTTTGGTTTTGCGTCCGGGACCCAGCATTTT. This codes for CASSFGFASGTQHF.

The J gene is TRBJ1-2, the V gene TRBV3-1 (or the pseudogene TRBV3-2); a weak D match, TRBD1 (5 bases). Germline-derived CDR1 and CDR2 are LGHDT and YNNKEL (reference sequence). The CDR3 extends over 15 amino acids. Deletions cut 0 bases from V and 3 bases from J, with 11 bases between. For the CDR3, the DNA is TGTGCCAGCAGCCAAGAAAGGGGAATGGACTATGGCTACACCTTC. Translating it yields CASSQERGMDYGYTF.

The CDR3, as DNA: TGTGCCAGCAGCTTAGACGATTGGGCCTACGAGCAGTACTTC. As protein: CASSLDDWAYEQYF. This chain uses TRBV7-9 with TRBJ2-7; D remains unclear. The germline CDR1 and CDR2 sequences are SEHNR and FQNEAQ (reference sequence). V dropped 1 base and J dropped 2 bases, with 9 bases sitting between them. CDR3 length equals 14 residues.

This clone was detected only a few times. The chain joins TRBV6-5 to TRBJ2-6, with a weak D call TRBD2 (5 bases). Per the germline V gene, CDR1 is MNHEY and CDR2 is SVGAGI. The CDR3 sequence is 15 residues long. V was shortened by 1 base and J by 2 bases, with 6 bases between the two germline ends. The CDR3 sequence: CASSYWGAGANVLTF. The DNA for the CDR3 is TGTGCCAGCAGTTACTGGGGAGCTGGGGCCAACGTCCTGACTTTC.

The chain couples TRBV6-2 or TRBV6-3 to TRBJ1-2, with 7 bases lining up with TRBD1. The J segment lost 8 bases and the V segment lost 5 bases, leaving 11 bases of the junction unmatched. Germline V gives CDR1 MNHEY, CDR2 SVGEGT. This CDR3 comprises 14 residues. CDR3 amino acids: CASSRQGSRRGYTF. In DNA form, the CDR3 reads TGTGCCAGCAGTAGACAGGGCTCCCGGCGCGGCTACACCTTC.

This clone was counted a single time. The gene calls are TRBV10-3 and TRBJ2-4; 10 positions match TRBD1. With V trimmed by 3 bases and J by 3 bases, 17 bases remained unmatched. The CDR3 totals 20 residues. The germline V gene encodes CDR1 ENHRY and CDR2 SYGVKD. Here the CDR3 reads CAISESTGTGVKSGKNIQYF. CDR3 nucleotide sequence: TGTGCCATCAGTGAATCAACCGGGACAGGGGTTAAGAGCGGCAAAAACATTCAGTACTTC.

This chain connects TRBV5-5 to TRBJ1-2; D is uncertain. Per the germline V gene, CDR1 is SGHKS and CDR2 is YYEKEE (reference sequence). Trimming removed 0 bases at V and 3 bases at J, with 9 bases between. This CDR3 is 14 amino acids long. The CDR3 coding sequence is TGTGCCAGCAGCTTGGTAGGGTTTGACTATGGCTACACCTTC. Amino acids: CASSLVGFDYGYTF.

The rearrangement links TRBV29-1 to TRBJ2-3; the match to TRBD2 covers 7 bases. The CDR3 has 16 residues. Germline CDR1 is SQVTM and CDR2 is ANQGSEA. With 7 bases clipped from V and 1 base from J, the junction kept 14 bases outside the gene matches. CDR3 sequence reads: CSGGGGSGSGTDTQYF. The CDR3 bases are TGCAGCGGGGGCGGCGGGAGCGGGTCGGGCACAGATACGCAGTATTTT.

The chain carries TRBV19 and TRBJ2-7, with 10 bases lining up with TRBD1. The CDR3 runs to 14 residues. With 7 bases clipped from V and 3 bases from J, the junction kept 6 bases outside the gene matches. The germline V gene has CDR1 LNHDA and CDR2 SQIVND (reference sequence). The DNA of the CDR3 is TGTGCCAGTAAGGCGGGACAGGGGAGCTACGAGCAGTACTTC. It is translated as CASKAGQGSYEQYF.

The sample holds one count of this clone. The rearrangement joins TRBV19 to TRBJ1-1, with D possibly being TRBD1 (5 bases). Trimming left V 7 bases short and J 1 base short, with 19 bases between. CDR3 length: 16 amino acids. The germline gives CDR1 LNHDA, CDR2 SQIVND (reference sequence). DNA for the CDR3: TGTGCCAGTACCATCAGTGGGGGAAAGAAGAACACTGAAGCTTTCTTT. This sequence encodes CASTISGGKKNTEAFF.

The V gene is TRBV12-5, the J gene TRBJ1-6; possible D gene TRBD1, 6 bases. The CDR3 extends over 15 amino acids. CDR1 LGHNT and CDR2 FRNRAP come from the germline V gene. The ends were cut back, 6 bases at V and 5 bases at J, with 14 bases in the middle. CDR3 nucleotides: TGTGCTAGTGGCACGGGACACGGCGATAATTCACCCCTCCACTTT. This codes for CASGTGHGDNSPLHF.

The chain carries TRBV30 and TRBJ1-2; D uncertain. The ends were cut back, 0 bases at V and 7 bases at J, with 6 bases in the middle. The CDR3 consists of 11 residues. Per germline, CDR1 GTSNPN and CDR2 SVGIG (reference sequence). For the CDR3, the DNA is TGTGCCTGGAGTGTTTCGCCTGGCTACACCTTC. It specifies CAWSVSPGYTF.

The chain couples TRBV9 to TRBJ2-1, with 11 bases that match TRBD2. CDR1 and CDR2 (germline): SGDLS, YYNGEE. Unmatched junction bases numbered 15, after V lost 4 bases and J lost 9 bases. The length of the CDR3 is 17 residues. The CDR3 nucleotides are TGTGCCAGCAGCCCCCACCTGAGGCTAGCGGGAGGTGGTGAGCAGTTCTTC. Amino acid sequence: CASSPHLRLAGGGEQFF.